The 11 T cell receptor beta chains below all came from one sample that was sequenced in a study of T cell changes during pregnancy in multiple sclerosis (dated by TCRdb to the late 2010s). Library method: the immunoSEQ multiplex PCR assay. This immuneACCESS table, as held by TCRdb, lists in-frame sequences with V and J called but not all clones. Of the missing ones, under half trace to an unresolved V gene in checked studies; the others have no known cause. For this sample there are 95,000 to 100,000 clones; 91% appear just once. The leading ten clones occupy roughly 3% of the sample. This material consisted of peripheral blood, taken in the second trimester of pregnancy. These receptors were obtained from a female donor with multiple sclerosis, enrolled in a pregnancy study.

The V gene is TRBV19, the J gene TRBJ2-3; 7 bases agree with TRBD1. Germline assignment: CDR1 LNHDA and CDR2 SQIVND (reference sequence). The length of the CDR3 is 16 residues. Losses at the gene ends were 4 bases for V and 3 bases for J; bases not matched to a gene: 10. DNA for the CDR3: TGTGCCAGTAGTAAAGGGACGGGACAGATAACAGATACGCAGTATTTT. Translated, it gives CASSKGTGQITDTQYF.

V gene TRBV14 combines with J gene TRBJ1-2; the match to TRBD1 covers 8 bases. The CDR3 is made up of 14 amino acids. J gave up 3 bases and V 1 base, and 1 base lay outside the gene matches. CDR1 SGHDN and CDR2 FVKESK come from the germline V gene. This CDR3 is CASSQVDRDYGYTF. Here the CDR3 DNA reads TGTGCCAGCAGCCAAGTGGACAGGGACTATGGCTACACCTTC.

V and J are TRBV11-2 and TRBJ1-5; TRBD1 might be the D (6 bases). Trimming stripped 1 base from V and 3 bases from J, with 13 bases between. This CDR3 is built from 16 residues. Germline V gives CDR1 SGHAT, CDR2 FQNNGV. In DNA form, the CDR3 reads TGTGCCAGCAGCTTAGGACCCGGGGGGGCCAATCAGCCCCAGCATTTT. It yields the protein CASSLGPGGANQPQHF.

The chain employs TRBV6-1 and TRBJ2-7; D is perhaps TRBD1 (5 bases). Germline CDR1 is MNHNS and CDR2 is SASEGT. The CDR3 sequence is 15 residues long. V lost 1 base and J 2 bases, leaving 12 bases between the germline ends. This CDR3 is CASSEGPGMTYEQYF. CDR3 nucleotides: TGTGCCAGCAGTGAAGGGCCAGGGATGACCTACGAGCAGTACTTC.

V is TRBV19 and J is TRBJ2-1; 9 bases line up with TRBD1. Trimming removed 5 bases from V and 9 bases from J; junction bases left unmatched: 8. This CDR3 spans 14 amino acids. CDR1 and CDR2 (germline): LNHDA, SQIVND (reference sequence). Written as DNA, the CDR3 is TGTGCCAGTAGTCCCCGGGACAGGGAGGCTGAGCAGTTCTTC. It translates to CASSPRDREAEQFF. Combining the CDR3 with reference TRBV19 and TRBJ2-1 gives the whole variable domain DGGITQSPKYLFRKEGQNVTLSCEQNLNHDAMYWYRQDPGQGLRLIYYSQIVNDFQKGDIAEGYSVSREKKESFPLTVTSAQKNPTAFYLCASSPRDREAEQFFGPGTRLTVL.

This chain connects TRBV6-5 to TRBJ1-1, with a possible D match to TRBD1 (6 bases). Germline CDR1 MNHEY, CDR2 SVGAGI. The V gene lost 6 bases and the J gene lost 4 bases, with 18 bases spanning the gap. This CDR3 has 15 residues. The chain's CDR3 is CASSQGQFLVTEAFF. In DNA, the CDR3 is TGTGCCAGCAGCCAAGGACAGTTCCTCGTCACTGAAGCTTTCTTT.

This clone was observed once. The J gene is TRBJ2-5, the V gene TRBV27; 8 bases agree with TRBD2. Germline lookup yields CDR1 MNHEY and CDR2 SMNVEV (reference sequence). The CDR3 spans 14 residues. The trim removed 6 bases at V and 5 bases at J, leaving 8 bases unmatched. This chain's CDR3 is CASREAGGRETQYF. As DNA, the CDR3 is TGTGCCAGCAGGGAGGCGGGAGGTAGGGAGACCCAGTACTTC.

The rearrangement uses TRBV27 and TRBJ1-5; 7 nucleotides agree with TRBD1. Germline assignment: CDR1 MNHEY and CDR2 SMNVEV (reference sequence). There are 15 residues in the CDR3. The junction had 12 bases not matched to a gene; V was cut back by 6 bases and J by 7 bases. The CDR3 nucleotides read TGTGCCAGCAGGAATACAGGGGCGGGAAGCCAGCCCCAGCATTTT. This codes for CASRNTGAGSQPQHF.

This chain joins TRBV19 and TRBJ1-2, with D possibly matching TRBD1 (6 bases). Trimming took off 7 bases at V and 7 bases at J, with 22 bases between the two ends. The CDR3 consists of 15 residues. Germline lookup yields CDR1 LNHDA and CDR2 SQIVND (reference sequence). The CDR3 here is CASKDSPIMSAGYTF. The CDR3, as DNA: TGTGCCAGTAAGGACAGTCCCATAATGTCCGCTGGCTACACCTTC.

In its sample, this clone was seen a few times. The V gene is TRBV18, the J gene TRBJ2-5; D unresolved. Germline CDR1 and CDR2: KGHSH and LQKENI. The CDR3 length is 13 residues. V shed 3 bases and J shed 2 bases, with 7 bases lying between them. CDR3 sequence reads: CASSPRIQETQYF. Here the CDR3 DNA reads TGTGCCAGCTCACCGCGGATACAAGAGACCCAGTACTTC. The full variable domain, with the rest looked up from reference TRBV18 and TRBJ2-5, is NAGVMQNPRHLVRRRGQEARLRCSPMKGHSHVYWYRQLPEEGLKFMVYLQKENIIDESGMPKERFSAEFPKEGPSILRIQQVVRGDSAAYFCASSPRIQETQYFGPGTRLLVL.

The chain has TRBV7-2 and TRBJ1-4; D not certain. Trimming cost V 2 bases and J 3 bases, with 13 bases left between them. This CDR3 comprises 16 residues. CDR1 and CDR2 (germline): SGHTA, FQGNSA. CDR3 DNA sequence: TGTGCCAGCAGCTTACGCTCGGGGTTGCCTAATGAAAAACTGTTTTTT. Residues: CASSLRSGLPNEKLFF.